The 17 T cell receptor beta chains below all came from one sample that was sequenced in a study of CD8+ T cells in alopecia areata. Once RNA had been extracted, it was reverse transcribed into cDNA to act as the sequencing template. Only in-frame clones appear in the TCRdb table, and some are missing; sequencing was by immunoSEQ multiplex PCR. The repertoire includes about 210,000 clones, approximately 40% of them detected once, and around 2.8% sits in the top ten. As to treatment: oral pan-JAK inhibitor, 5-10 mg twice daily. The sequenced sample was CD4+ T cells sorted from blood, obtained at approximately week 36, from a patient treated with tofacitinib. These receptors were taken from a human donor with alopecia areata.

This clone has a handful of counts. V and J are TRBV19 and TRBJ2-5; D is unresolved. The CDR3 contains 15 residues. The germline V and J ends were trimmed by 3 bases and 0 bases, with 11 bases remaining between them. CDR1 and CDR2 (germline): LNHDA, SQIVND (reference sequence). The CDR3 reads CASSIFVGYQETQYF. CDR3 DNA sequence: TGTGCCAGTAGTATTTTTGTCGGGTACCAAGAGACCCAGTACTTC.

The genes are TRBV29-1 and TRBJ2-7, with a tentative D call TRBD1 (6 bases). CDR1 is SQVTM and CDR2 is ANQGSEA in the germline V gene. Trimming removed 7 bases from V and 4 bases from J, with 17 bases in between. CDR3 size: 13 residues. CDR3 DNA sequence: TGCAGCGCAAAGCTGGGGGCTCGTTACGAGCAGTACTTC. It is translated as CSAKLGARYEQYF.

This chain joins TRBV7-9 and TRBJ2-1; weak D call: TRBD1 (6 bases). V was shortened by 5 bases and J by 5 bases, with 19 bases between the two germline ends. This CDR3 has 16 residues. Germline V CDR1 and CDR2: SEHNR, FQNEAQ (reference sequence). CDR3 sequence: CASSGLGAGLNNEQFF. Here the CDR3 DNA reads TGTGCCAGCAGCGGACTGGGGGCAGGCCTAAACAATGAGCAGTTCTTC.

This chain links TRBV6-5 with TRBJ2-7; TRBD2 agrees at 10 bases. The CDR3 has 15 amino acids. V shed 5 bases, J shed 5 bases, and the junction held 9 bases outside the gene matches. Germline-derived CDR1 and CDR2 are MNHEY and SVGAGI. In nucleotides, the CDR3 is TGTGCCAGCAGTGGCGAAACTAGCGGGAAGGACGAGCAGTACTTC. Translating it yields CASSGETSGKDEQYF.

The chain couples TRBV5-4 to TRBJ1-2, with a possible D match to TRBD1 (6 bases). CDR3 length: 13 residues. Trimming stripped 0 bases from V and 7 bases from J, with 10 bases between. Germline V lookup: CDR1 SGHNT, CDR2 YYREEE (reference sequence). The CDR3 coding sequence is TGTGCCAGCAGCTTGGCGGCAGGGGTTGGCTACACCTTC. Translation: CASSLAAGVGYTF.

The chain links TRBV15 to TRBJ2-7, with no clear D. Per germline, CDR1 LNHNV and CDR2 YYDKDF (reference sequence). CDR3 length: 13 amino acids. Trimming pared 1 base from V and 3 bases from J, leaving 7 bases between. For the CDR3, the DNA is TGTGCCACCAGCAGAGGATCGCGCTACGAGCAGTACTTC. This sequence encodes CATSRGSRYEQYF.

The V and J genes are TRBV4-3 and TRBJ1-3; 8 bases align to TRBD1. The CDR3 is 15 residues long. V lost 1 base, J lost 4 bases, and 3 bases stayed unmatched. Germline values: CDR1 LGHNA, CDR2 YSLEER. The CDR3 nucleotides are TGCGCCAGCAGCCAAGGCCGACAGGGGGGAAACACCATATATTTT. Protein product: CASSQGRQGGNTIYF.

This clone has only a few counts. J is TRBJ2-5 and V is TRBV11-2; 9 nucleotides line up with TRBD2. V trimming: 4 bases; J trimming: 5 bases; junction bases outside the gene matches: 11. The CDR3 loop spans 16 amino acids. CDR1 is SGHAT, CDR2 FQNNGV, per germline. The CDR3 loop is CASSSLAGGVWETQYF. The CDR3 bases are TGTGCCAGCAGCTCCCTTGCGGGAGGGGTGTGGGAGACCCAGTACTTC.

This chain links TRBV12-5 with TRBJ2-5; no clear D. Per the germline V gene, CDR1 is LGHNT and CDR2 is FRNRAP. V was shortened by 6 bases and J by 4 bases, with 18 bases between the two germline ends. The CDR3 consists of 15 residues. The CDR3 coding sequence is TGTGCTAGTGGGGACGGGCCCCAAAGCCGAGAGACCCAGTACTTC. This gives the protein CASGDGPQSRETQYF.

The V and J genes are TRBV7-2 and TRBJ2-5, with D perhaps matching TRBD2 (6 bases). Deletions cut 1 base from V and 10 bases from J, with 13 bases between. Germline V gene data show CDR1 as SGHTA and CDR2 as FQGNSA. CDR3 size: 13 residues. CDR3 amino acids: CASSLERDSGQYF. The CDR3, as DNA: TGTGCCAGCAGCTTAGAAAGGGACTCGGGCCAGTACTTC.

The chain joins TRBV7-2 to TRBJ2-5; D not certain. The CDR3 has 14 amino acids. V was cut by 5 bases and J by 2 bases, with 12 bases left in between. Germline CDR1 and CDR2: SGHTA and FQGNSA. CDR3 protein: CASSPTYKQETQYF. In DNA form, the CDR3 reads TGTGCCAGCAGCCCGACTTATAAACAAGAGACCCAGTACTTC.

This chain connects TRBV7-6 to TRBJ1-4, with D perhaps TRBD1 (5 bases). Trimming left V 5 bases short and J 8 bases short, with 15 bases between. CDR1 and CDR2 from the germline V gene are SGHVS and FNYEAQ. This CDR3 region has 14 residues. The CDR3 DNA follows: TGTGCCAGCAGCCCCCCGGGGGGTGCAGAAAAACTGTTTTTT. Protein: CASSPPGGAEKLFF.

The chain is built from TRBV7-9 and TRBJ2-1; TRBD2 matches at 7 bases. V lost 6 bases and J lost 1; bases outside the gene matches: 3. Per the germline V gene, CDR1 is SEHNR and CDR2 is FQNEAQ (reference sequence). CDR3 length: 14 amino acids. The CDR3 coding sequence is TGTGCCAGCAGAAGCGGGGAGTCCTACAATGAGCAGTTCTTC. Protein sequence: CASRSGESYNEQFF.

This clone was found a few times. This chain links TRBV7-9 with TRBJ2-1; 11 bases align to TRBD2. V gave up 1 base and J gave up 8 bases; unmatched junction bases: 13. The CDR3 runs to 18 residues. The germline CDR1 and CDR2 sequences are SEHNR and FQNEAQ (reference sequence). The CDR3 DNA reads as TGTGCCAGCAGCTTAGAATGGGCTAGCGGGAGGACCAGCGATGAGCAGTTCTTC. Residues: CASSLEWASGRTSDEQFF.

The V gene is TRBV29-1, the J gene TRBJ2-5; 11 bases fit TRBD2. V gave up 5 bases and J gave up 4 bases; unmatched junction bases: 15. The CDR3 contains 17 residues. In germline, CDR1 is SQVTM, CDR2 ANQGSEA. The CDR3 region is CSVTGQIAGGRGETQYF. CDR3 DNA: TGCAGCGTTACCGGACAAATAGCGGGAGGGCGGGGAGAGACCCAGTACTTC. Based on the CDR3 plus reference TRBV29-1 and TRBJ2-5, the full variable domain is SAVISQKPSRDICQRGTSLTIQCQVDSQVTMMFWYRQQPGQSLTLIATANQGSEATYESGFVIDKFPISRPNLTFSTLTVSNMSPEDSSIYLCSVTGQIAGGRGETQYFGPGTRLLVL.

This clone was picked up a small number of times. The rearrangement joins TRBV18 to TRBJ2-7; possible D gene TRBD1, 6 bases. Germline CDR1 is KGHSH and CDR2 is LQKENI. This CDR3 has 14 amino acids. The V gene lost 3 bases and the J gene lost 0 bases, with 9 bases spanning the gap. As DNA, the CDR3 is TGTGCCAGCTCACCGGGGGCAGACTCCTACGAGCAGTACTTC. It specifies CASSPGADSYEQYF.

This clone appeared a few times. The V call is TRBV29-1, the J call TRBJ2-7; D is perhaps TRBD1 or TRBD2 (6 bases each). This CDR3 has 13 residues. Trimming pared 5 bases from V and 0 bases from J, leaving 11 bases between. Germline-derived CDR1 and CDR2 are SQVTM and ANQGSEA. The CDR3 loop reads CSVTGASSYEQYF. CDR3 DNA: TGCAGCGTTACGGGGGCTAGCTCCTACGAGCAGTACTTC.